The clone carrying this TCR beta chain is medium-sized in the sample. Its antigen is unknown. The data were obtained in a study of T cell responses to AZD1222 COVID-19 vaccine. Study outcomes and limitations: Compared with day 0, the breadth and depth of the Spike-specific TCR repertoire rose significantly after two doses of AZD1222. In a largely white British group with more females than males, clonal diversity was possibly underestimated. It was only after the peak T cell response that any repertoires were sampled. Spike-spanning, vaccine-associated CD4 TCRs were dominant at 160-218 and 743-854.

Some clones are missing from TCRdb's copy, which holds only in-frame ones; the method was immunoSEQ multiplex PCR. The table records about 61,000 clones, 70% to 90% of them present only once. V was clipped by 3 bases and J by 3 bases, with 10 bases between them. This CDR3 comprises 14 residues. CDR1 and CDR2 (germline): SGHTS, YDEGEE. V gene TRBV5-8 combines with J gene TRBJ1-3; no reliable D call. The source of this sequence is an adult in good health. Sequencing was performed on peripheral blood, taken on day 0 of AZD1222 vaccination. For the CDR3, the DNA is TGTGCCAGCAGCTCTTACAGTATTGGAAACACCATATATTTT. Its translation: CASSSYSIGNTIYF.